Here is one T cell receptor beta chain with its context. The entry originates in a study of cytomegalovirus exposure and HLA in healthy donors. TCRdb's copy holds only in-frame clones and misses some; the assay was immunoSEQ multiplex PCR. The sample yields under 100,000 clones, 96% seen once. Trimming shortened V by 10 bases and J by 5 bases, and 15 bases separated the two germline ends. The CDR3 sequence is 13 residues long. Germline-derived CDR1 and CDR2 are LNHDA and SQIVND (reference sequence). The V and J genes are TRBV19 and TRBJ1-3, with D hard to call. The sample comprised PBMCs. The TCR originated in a man between 18 and 29 years old in good health and CMV-seronegative. CDR3 nucleotide sequence: TGTGCCACCCGCGGGGAGGGTAGAAACACCATATATTTT. Amino acid sequence: CATRGEGRNTIYF.